A selection of T cell receptor beta chains follows, all from one sample in a study of cytomegalovirus exposure and HLA in healthy donors. TCRdb's table, derived via immunoSEQ multiplex PCR, lists solely in-frame clones and lacks some. Of roughly 180,000 clones in the sample, about 85% were seen once. Material: PBMCs. The receptors here all came from a woman aged 45-65 years in good health and CMV-seropositive. Both conserved end residues are part of each CDR3. The order of the fields is clone size, D gene, J gene, CDR3 length, V gene, CDR3 DNA, CDR3 protein. The D gene is left open where the match is weak. Rows may omit the clone size; those that give it use once, few, many or a size class.

clone size: once; D gene: TRBD2; J gene: TRBJ2-2; CDR3 length: 18; V gene: TRBV4-2; CDR3 DNA: TGTGCCAGCAGCCAAGATGGGGATGCGGGAGGTCGGACCGGGGAGCTGTTTTTT; CDR3 protein: CASSQDGDAGGRTGELFF
clone size: -; D gene: TRBD2; J gene: TRBJ2-1; CDR3 length: 15; V gene: TRBV5-4; CDR3 DNA: TGTGCCAGCAGCCTGGACCTAGCGGGGTCTAATGAGCAGTTCTTC; CDR3 protein: CASSLDLAGSNEQFF
clone size: -; D gene: -; J gene: TRBJ2-6; CDR3 length: 18; V gene: TRBV5-1; CDR3 DNA: TGCGCCAGCAGCCCGGACAACCAACTACTCCCTGGGGCCAACGTCCTGACTTTC; CDR3 protein: CASSPDNQLLPGANVLTF
clone size: -; D gene: TRBD2; J gene: TRBJ2-7; CDR3 length: 14; V gene: TRBV6-5; CDR3 DNA: TGTGCCAGCTCGTCACTAGCGGAGTCCTACGAGCAGTACTTC; CDR3 protein: CASSSLAESYEQYF
clone size: -; D gene: -; J gene: TRBJ2-5; CDR3 length: 17; V gene: TRBV21-1; CDR3 DNA: TGTGCCAGCATCCCTTTCCGAACGCAACAGGGCGGGGAGACCCAGTACTTC; CDR3 protein: CASIPFRTQQGGETQYF
clone size: -; D gene: -; J gene: TRBJ2-1; CDR3 length: 15; V gene: TRBV5-4; CDR3 DNA: TGTGCCAGCAGCTTCGGGGGAGGCTCCTACAATGAGCAGTTCTTC; CDR3 protein: CASSFGGGSYNEQFF
clone size: -; D gene: -; J gene: TRBJ2-7; CDR3 length: 14; V gene: TRBV29-1; CDR3 DNA: TGCAGCGTTGAACGGCAGGGATCCCCCTACGAGCAGTACTTC; CDR3 protein: CSVERQGSPYEQYF
clone size: -; D gene: TRBD2; J gene: TRBJ2-3; CDR3 length: 16; V gene: TRBV7-3; CDR3 DNA: TGTGCCAGCAGCATAACCGGGACTAGCGGCACAGATACGCAGTATTTT; CDR3 protein: CASSITGTSGTDTQYF
clone size: -; D gene: TRBD2; J gene: TRBJ2-3; CDR3 length: 16; V gene: TRBV10-3; CDR3 DNA: TGTGCCATCAGGAGCGGGGGGCAATCAGGCACAGATACGCAGTATTTT; CDR3 protein: CAIRSGGQSGTDTQYF
clone size: once; D gene: -; J gene: TRBJ1-4; CDR3 length: 12; V gene: TRBV6-6; CDR3 DNA: TGTGCCAGCCGTGAGGGGGTTGAAAAACTGTTTTTT; CDR3 protein: CASREGVEKLFF
clone size: few; D gene: TRBD1; J gene: TRBJ2-7; CDR3 length: 14; V gene: TRBV5-1; CDR3 DNA: TGCGCCAGCCAGTTGTTGGACAGGCCAGGCGAGCAGTACTTC; CDR3 protein: CASQLLDRPGEQYF
clone size: -; D gene: -; J gene: TRBJ1-4; CDR3 length: 10; V gene: TRBV20-1; CDR3 DNA: TGCAGTGCCCTGTTCGGAAAACTGTTTTTT; CDR3 protein: CSALFGKLFF
clone size: few; D gene: -; J gene: TRBJ2-5; CDR3 length: 14; V gene: TRBV25-1; CDR3 DNA: TGTGCCAGCAGTGAGTCATCCCTCGGGGAGACCCAGTACTTC; CDR3 protein: CASSESSLGETQYF
clone size: -; D gene: TRBD2; J gene: TRBJ2-1; CDR3 length: 17; V gene: TRBV7-8; CDR3 DNA: TGTGCCAGCAGCTTAGCGTATGTGCTAGCGGGGTACAATGAGCAGTTCTTC; CDR3 protein: CASSLAYVLAGYNEQFF
clone size: -; D gene: -; J gene: TRBJ2-3; CDR3 length: 16; V gene: TRBV6-1; CDR3 DNA: TGTGCCAGCAGTGTCCTCGCTAAGTCGAGCACAGATACGCAGTATTTT; CDR3 protein: CASSVLAKSSTDTQYF
clone size: once; D gene: TRBD1; J gene: TRBJ1-1; CDR3 length: 15; V gene: TRBV19; CDR3 DNA: TGTGCCAGTAGTCCCAACAGGGGGCGCCTCACTGAAGCTTTCTTT; CDR3 protein: CASSPNRGRLTEAFF
clone size: -; D gene: TRBD1; J gene: TRBJ2-7; CDR3 length: 14; V gene: TRBV5-1; CDR3 DNA: TGCGCCAGCACTCGGGACAGGGAGATTGACCAGCAGTACTTC; CDR3 protein: CASTRDREIDQQYF
clone size: -; D gene: -; J gene: TRBJ2-2; CDR3 length: 14; V gene: TRBV19; CDR3 DNA: TGTGCCAGTAGTTCGCTTAGAAACACCGGGGAGCTGTTTTTT; CDR3 protein: CASSSLRNTGELFF
clone size: -; D gene: -; J gene: TRBJ1-2; CDR3 length: 14; V gene: TRBV4-1; CDR3 DNA: TGCGCCAGCAGCCAAGGGGGGGGGACCTATGGCTACACCTTC; CDR3 protein: CASSQGGGTYGYTF
clone size: few; D gene: -; J gene: TRBJ2-5; CDR3 length: 13; V gene: TRBV7-9; CDR3 DNA: TGTGCCAGCAGCGTGACTAAAGCGGAGACCCAGTACTTC; CDR3 protein: CASSVTKAETQYF
clone size: -; D gene: -; J gene: TRBJ2-5; CDR3 length: 13; V gene: TRBV5-1; CDR3 DNA: TGCGCCAGCAGCTCGACCGGGCAAGAGACCCAGTACTTC; CDR3 protein: CASSSTGQETQYF
clone size: few; D gene: -; J gene: TRBJ1-2; CDR3 length: 14; V gene: TRBV4-2; CDR3 DNA: TGTGCCAGCAGCCAAGCCGTACACTCGGGGGGCTACACCTTC; CDR3 protein: CASSQAVHSGGYTF
clone size: -; D gene: TRBD1; J gene: TRBJ2-7; CDR3 length: 15; V gene: TRBV11-3; CDR3 DNA: TGTGCCAGCAGTCCTGGACAGGCCTCCTCCTACGAGCAGTACTTC; CDR3 protein: CASSPGQASSYEQYF
clone size: -; D gene: -; J gene: TRBJ1-2; CDR3 length: 16; V gene: TRBV9; CDR3 DNA: TGTGCCAGCAGCGTAGAGGGGGGAGGGGCCGCACTTCTCTACACCTTC; CDR3 protein: CASSVEGGGAALLYTF
clone size: -; D gene: TRBD1; J gene: TRBJ2-7; CDR3 length: 18; V gene: TRBV7-9; CDR3 DNA: TGTGCCAGCAGCTCTAGGAACCTGGGACAGGGGGACGCCTACGAGCAGTACTTC; CDR3 protein: CASSSRNLGQGDAYEQYF
clone size: once; D gene: -; J gene: TRBJ2-3; CDR3 length: 17; V gene: TRBV28; CDR3 DNA: TGTGCCAGCAGTTTAGGGGGCTGGGGGCCCTACACAGATACGCAGTATTTT; CDR3 protein: CASSLGGWGPYTDTQYF
clone size: -; D gene: TRBD2; J gene: TRBJ2-7; CDR3 length: 17; V gene: TRBV10-3; CDR3 DNA: TGTGCCATCAGTCGGAATACCATGGCGGGGGGCAGGTACGAGCAGTACTTC; CDR3 protein: CAISRNTMAGGRYEQYF
clone size: few; D gene: -; J gene: TRBJ2-2; CDR3 length: 13; V gene: TRBV7-9; CDR3 DNA: TGTTCCAGCACCAGGACAGTCACCGGGGAGCTGTTTTTT; CDR3 protein: CSSTRTVTGELFF
clone size: -; D gene: TRBD1; J gene: TRBJ1-2; CDR3 length: 15; V gene: TRBV7-2; CDR3 DNA: TGTGCCAGCAGCTTAGCGGGGACAGAAGTCTATGGCTACACCTTC; CDR3 protein: CASSLAGTEVYGYTF
clone size: -; D gene: -; J gene: TRBJ2-7; CDR3 length: 16; V gene: TRBV29-1; CDR3 DNA: TGCAGCGTTCAGGTACGAACAGGGTCCCTCTCCTACGAGCAGTACTTC; CDR3 protein: CSVQVRTGSLSYEQYF
clone size: -; D gene: -; J gene: TRBJ2-1; CDR3 length: 12; V gene: TRBV29-1; CDR3 DNA: TGCAGCGTCGGCGTGGAGTACAATGAGCAGTTCTTC; CDR3 protein: CSVGVEYNEQFF
clone size: -; D gene: -; J gene: TRBJ1-1; CDR3 length: 14; V gene: TRBV7-6; CDR3 DNA: TGTGCCAGCAGCGATACAGGGCTGGGAACTGAAGCTTTCTTT; CDR3 protein: CASSDTGLGTEAFF
clone size: -; D gene: TRBD2; J gene: TRBJ2-3; CDR3 length: 16; V gene: TRBV15; CDR3 DNA: TGTGCCACCAGCAGACGTACTAGCGGCCCAACAGATACGCAGTATTTT; CDR3 protein: CATSRRTSGPTDTQYF
clone size: -; D gene: -; J gene: TRBJ2-2; CDR3 length: 15; V gene: TRBV10-3; CDR3 DNA: TGTGCCATCAGTTCACCTACCCATTCCGCCGGGGAGCTGTTTTTT; CDR3 protein: CAISSPTHSAGELFF
clone size: -; D gene: TRBD1; J gene: TRBJ1-2; CDR3 length: 14; V gene: TRBV5-8; CDR3 DNA: TGTGCCAGCAGCTCAAGGACAGGTCGCTATGGCTACACCTTC; CDR3 protein: CASSSRTGRYGYTF
clone size: -; D gene: TRBD2; J gene: TRBJ2-1; CDR3 length: 17; V gene: TRBV4-2; CDR3 DNA: TGTGCCAGCAGCCAAGACTTACTAGCGGGCTCCTACAATGAGCAGTTCTTC; CDR3 protein: CASSQDLLAGSYNEQFF
clone size: once; D gene: -; J gene: TRBJ1-5; CDR3 length: 19; V gene: TRBV30; CDR3 DNA: TGTGCCTGGAGTGTACTTTATAAACGGGGTCCTGATAGCAATCAGCCCCAGCATTTT; CDR3 protein: CAWSVLYKRGPDSNQPQHF
clone size: -; D gene: TRBD1; J gene: TRBJ2-6; CDR3 length: 17; V gene: TRBV2; CDR3 DNA: TGTGCCAGCAGTGTGGGACAGGGCCAATCTGGGGCCAACGTCCTGACTTTC; CDR3 protein: CASSVGQGQSGANVLTF
clone size: once; D gene: -; J gene: TRBJ1-2; CDR3 length: 15; V gene: TRBV7-9; CDR3 DNA: TGTTCCAGCAGCTTAGCGCTCACAGGGAACTATGGCTACACCTTC; CDR3 protein: CSSSLALTGNYGYTF
clone size: few; D gene: -; J gene: TRBJ1-1; CDR3 length: 14; V gene: TRBV7-9; CDR3 DNA: TGTGCCAGCACCCCAGGGGCGGGGAACACTGAAGCTTTCTTT; CDR3 protein: CASTPGAGNTEAFF
clone size: -; D gene: TRBD2; J gene: TRBJ2-1; CDR3 length: 15; V gene: TRBV4-1; CDR3 DNA: TGCGCCAGCAGGCCCACTGGCGGGGGGGGGAATGAGCAGTTCTTC; CDR3 protein: CASRPTGGGGNEQFF
clone size: -; D gene: -; J gene: TRBJ1-2; CDR3 length: 14; V gene: TRBV5-1; CDR3 DNA: TGCGCCAGCAGCTTGGACGTAAAGAGGTATGGCTACACCTTC; CDR3 protein: CASSLDVKRYGYTF
clone size: -; D gene: TRBD2; J gene: TRBJ2-7; CDR3 length: 15; V gene: TRBV19; CDR3 DNA: TGTGCCAGTAGTATCCCCTCGGGGGGGCGGGACGAGCAGTACTTC; CDR3 protein: CASSIPSGGRDEQYF
clone size: -; D gene: -; J gene: TRBJ2-5; CDR3 length: 13; V gene: TRBV19; CDR3 DNA: TGTGCCAGTAGTTATGCCCGGCAAGAGACCCAGTACTTC; CDR3 protein: CASSYARQETQYF
clone size: -; D gene: TRBD1; J gene: TRBJ1-5; CDR3 length: 15; V gene: TRBV4-2; CDR3 DNA: TGTGCCAGCAGCCAAGTCCAGGGGGTAAAGCAGCCCCAGCATTTT; CDR3 protein: CASSQVQGVKQPQHF
clone size: -; D gene: -; J gene: TRBJ2-2; CDR3 length: 15; V gene: TRBV27; CDR3 DNA: TGTGCCAGCAGTTTATCCACGATAGTTCCGGGGGAGCTGTTTTTT; CDR3 protein: CASSLSTIVPGELFF
clone size: -; D gene: TRBD2; J gene: TRBJ2-3; CDR3 length: 16; V gene: TRBV10-3; CDR3 DNA: TGTGCCATCAGCCTATCTAGCGGTTTAGACACAGATACGCAGTATTTT; CDR3 protein: CAISLSSGLDTDTQYF
clone size: few; D gene: -; J gene: TRBJ1-2; CDR3 length: 14; V gene: TRBV7-9; CDR3 DNA: TGTGCCAGCAGCACGCCCCTGAGGGACTATGGCTACACCTTC; CDR3 protein: CASSTPLRDYGYTF
clone size: -; D gene: -; J gene: TRBJ1-3; CDR3 length: 14; V gene: TRBV10-3; CDR3 DNA: TGTGCCATCAGTGAGGACAGGCCGGGAAACACCATATATTTT; CDR3 protein: CAISEDRPGNTIYF
clone size: -; D gene: -; J gene: TRBJ1-4; CDR3 length: 15; V gene: TRBV5-4; CDR3 DNA: TGTGCCAGCAGCTTGGGGGAACAGGGAAATGAAAAACTGTTTTTT; CDR3 protein: CASSLGEQGNEKLFF
clone size: -; D gene: TRBD1; J gene: TRBJ2-7; CDR3 length: 15; V gene: TRBV6-1; CDR3 DNA: TGTGCCAGCAGTCCCGACAGGGCAAGCTCCTACGAGCAGTACTTC; CDR3 protein: CASSPDRASSYEQYF
clone size: few; D gene: TRBD2; J gene: TRBJ2-7; CDR3 length: 15; V gene: TRBV7-9; CDR3 DNA: TGTGCCAGCAGCTATGGGACTAGCCTTACCTACGAGCAGTACTTC; CDR3 protein: CASSYGTSLTYEQYF